This TCR beta chain was recorded in a study of T-cell reconstitution after alpha-beta-depleted transplantation in children. Trimming cost V 5 bases and J 3 bases, with 19 bases left between them. This CDR3 has 16 amino acids. Germline CDR1 SGHTA, CDR2 FQGNSA. This clonotype has a count of ten or more. Molecular barcoding with unique molecular identifiers was used for the TCRbeta library. From the PCR reads, TCRdb called clonotypes with MiXCR, one entry per CDR3 protein. The sample has 300,000 to 400,000 distinct CDR3 sequences, about an eighth seen once. This receptor was identified in a human donor who donated a stem cell graft to a child with Fanconi anemia. Specimen: PBMCs, collected from the stem cell graft. The chain joins TRBV7-2 to TRBJ1-1; possibly TRBD1 for D (5 bases). The CDR3 reads CASSHGSGVGDTEAFF. Here the CDR3 DNA reads TGTGCCAGCAGCCATGGGTCTGGGGTAGGGGACACTGAAGCTTTCTTT.